One sample yielded the 15 T cell receptor beta chains listed below, sequenced in a study of regulatory T cells in long-lasting Graves disease. Time point given: newly diagnosed GD, antithyroid drugs for less than 3 months. PBMCs were the source of the RNA used for TCR sequencing. In building TCR beta libraries, iRepertoire HTBI primers were used together with Arm-PCR of CDR3 regions. MiXCR, applied by TCRdb to the multiplex PCR reads, yields one record per CDR3 protein. The sample has about 500,000 distinct CDR3 sequences; around 12% are singletons. These data were also reused for a study on T cells in Graves' hyperthyroidism and ophthalmopathy.

This specimen consisted of peripheral blood mononuclear cells (PBMCs), obtained at new diagnosis, from a patient treated with antithyroid drugs. The receptor source for this set is a woman aged 30 to 39 with Graves disease.

This clonotype appeared many times. V gene TRBV27 combines with J gene TRBJ2-7, with TRBD2 matching 8 bases. Germline V CDR1 and CDR2: MNHEY, SMNVEV (reference sequence). CDR3 length: 15 residues. V shed 7 bases, J shed 4 bases, and the junction held 12 bases outside the gene matches. The CDR3 DNA reads as TGTGCCAGCATGGGGGCGGGGGGCGCCAGTTACGAGCAGTACTTC. Translating gives CASMGAGGASYEQYF.

This clonotype was seen many times. The chain combines TRBV11-3 with TRBJ2-4, with TRBD2 identical over 7 bases. The CDR3 extends over 16 amino acids. V was pared by 2 bases and J by 0 bases, with 4 bases of the junction left unmatched. Per germline, CDR1 SGHNT and CDR2 YENEEA. The CDR3 is CASSLTGGLAKNIQYF. In DNA, the CDR3 is TGTGCCAGCAGCTTAACGGGAGGCCTAGCCAAAAACATTCAGTACTTC.

In this sample, this clonotype turned up once. The rearrangement uses TRBV28 and TRBJ2-3, with D unresolved. V lost 5 bases, J lost 5 bases, and 2 bases lay in between. Germline values: CDR1 MDHEN, CDR2 SYDVKM. The CDR3 contains 10 residues. CDR3 in DNA: TGTGCCAGCAGTATAGATACGCAGTATTTT. Amino acid sequence: CASSIDTQYF.

This clonotype was detected many times. V gene TRBV3-1 combines with J gene TRBJ2-2, with D perhaps matching TRBD1 (5 bases). Germline V gives CDR1 LGHDT, CDR2 YNNKEL (reference sequence). This CDR3 has 16 residues. With 4 bases removed from V and 2 bases from J, the gap between germline ends came to 14 bases. CDR3 amino acids: CASSLAGYQNTGELFF. CDR3 in DNA: TGTGCCAGCAGCCTCGCAGGGTATCAAAACACCGGGGAGCTGTTTTTT.

This clonotype appeared a few times. The rearrangement joins TRBV20-1 to TRBJ2-7; 12 positions match TRBD2. From germline, CDR1 is DFQATT and CDR2 SNEGSKA (reference sequence). The CDR3 contains 16 residues. J was trimmed by 2 bases and V by 3 bases; bases with no gene match: 8. DNA of the CDR3: TGCAGTGCTAGGGTTACTAGCGGGAGGCCCCCCTACGAGCAGTACTTC. This codes for CSARVTSGRPPYEQYF.

The J gene is TRBJ1-3, the V gene TRBV6-2 or TRBV6-3, with 9 bases matching TRBD1. Looked up from germline, CDR1 is MNHEY and CDR2 is SVGEGT. The CDR3 runs 14 residues. V was clipped by 6 bases and J by 3 bases; unmatched bases: 3. CDR3 sequence (DNA): TGTGCCAGCAGCCAGGACAGGGGTGGAAACACCATATATTTT. Translation gives CASSQDRGGNTIYF.

This clonotype showed up just a few times. A read error is possible here, since a much larger clone lies one base away. The genes are TRBV24-1 and TRBJ2-2, with 7 positions matching TRBD2. The CDR3 loop spans 16 amino acids. The germline V gene has CDR1 KGHDR and CDR2 SFDVKD. CDR3 sequence (DNA): TGTGCCACCAGTGATTCGCTAGCGGATCTTACCGGGGAGCTGCTTTTT. Amino acids: CATSDSLADLTGELLF.

This clonotype was recorded many times. The rearrangement uses TRBV10-3 and TRBJ1-1, with 7 bases identical to TRBD1. J gave up 6 bases and V 2 bases, and 15 bases lay outside the gene matches. The CDR3 sequence is 17 residues long. Germline loops: CDR1 ENHRY, CDR2 SYGVKD. For the CDR3, the DNA is TGTGCCATCAGTGAGGCGCCCTTTGGACAGGTGGGATCTGAAGCTTTCTTT. It codes for CAISEAPFGQVGSEAFF.

This rearrangement joins TRBV4-1 to TRBJ2-3; weak D call: TRBD2 (6 bases). This CDR3 has 17 amino acids. V was cut by 4 bases and J by 5 bases, with 22 bases left in between. From germline, CDR1 is MGHRA and CDR2 YSYEKL. The CDR3 protein is CASSPMGFGGAGDTQYF. For the CDR3, the DNA is TGCGCCAGCAGCCCAATGGGGTTCGGGGGAGCAGGAGATACGCAGTATTTT.

V usage is TRBV14 and J usage is TRBJ2-7; D remains unclear. The V end was cut by 4 bases, the J end by 3 bases, with 10 bases between. CDR3 size: 13 residues. Germline V gene sequence: CDR1 SGHDN, CDR2 FVKESK. CDR3 coding DNA: TGTGCCAGCAGCCGAGCGAGACGCTACGAGCAGTACTTC. It codes for CASSRARRYEQYF.

This clonotype was counted at least ten times. The chain couples TRBV20-1 to TRBJ2-5, with TRBD1 as a possible D gene (6 bases). The CDR3 runs 14 residues. The V end was cut by 6 bases, the J end by 5 bases, with 19 bases between. The germline V gene encodes CDR1 DFQATT and CDR2 SNEGSKA (reference sequence). The CDR3, as DNA: TGCAGTGCCGTGCGGGTCAGGGGAAGGGAGACCCAGTACTTC. It codes for CSAVRVRGRETQYF.

This clonotype was recorded a few times. The chain links TRBV12-3 or TRBV12-4 to TRBJ1-2; TRBD1 matches at 9 bases. This CDR3 comprises 14 residues. V trimming: 4 bases; J trimming: 7 bases; junction bases outside the gene matches: 7. Written as DNA, the CDR3 is TGTGCCAGCAGTTGGGACAGGGCCTTAAGTGGCTACACCTTC. The encoded protein is CASSWDRALSGYTF.

The chain's CDR3 is CASSEGGRGNIQYF. DNA of the CDR3: TGCGCCAGCAGTGAGGGCGGGAGAGGAAACATTCAGTACTTC. This chain joins TRBV10-1 and TRBJ2-4, with TRBD2 matching 7 bases. Germline values: CDR1 WNHNN, CDR2 SYGVQD (reference sequence). This CDR3 comprises 14 residues. V lost 2 bases and J lost 6; bases outside the gene matches: 4.

In its sample, this clonotype was seen a few times. It may be a read error: a sequence one base away is much more abundant. V usage is TRBV12-3 or TRBV12-4 and J usage is TRBJ1-1; a weak D match, TRBD1 (6 bases). Trimming removed 5 bases at V and 11 bases at J, with 21 bases between. The CDR3 has 14 amino acids. CDR3 protein: CASSLRQDLTGAFF. The CDR3 DNA reads TGTGCCAGCAGTCTGCGACAGGACCTGACGGGGGCTTTCTTT.

This clonotype was seen only a few times. This chain links TRBV5-1 with TRBJ1-1; D unresolved. Germline V lookup: CDR1 SGHRS, CDR2 YFSETQ. Between the trimmed V and J ends, which lost 0 bases and 4 bases, there was a span of 7 bases. This CDR3 is 13 amino acids long. The CDR3 DNA reads as TGCGCCAGCAGCTTGGCCTCGGGCACTGAAGCTTTCTTT. Amino acids: CASSLASGTEAFF.